These 32 T cell receptor beta chains came from one sample sequenced in a study of T cell responses to AZD1222 COVID-19 vaccine. Assay: immunoSEQ multiplex PCR; the TCRdb copy retains only in-frame clones and omits some. The table includes roughly 160,000 clones, around nine tenths detected once. The source material was peripheral blood, sampled on day 0 of AZD1222 vaccination. These receptors all come from an adult in good health.

The gene calls are TRBV30 and TRBJ2-5, with 10 bases lining up with TRBD2. V lost 3 bases and J lost 5; bases outside the gene matches: 24. CDR3 size: 20 residues. Germline lookup yields CDR1 GTSNPN and CDR2 SVGIG (reference sequence). The CDR3 DNA is TGTGCCTGGAGAACCCTGGGACATGATAAGACTAGCGGGCCACCGGAGACCCAGTACTTC. Translated: CAWRTLGHDKTSGPPETQYF. The entire variable domain, with the rest obtained from reference TRBV30 and TRBJ2-5, is as follows: SQTIHQWPATLVQPVGSPLSLECTVEGTSNPNLYWYRQAAGRGLQLLFYSVGIGQISSEVPQNLSASRPQDRQFILSSKKLLLSDSGFYLCAWRTLGHDKTSGPPETQYFGPGTRLLVL.

The chain combines TRBV2 with TRBJ1-5; weak D call: TRBD1 (5 bases). The V end was cut by 4 bases, the J end by 0 bases, with 16 bases between. Germline V gene data show CDR1 as SNHLY and CDR2 as FYNNEI. This CDR3 contains 17 residues. CDR3 amino acids: CASSVLGEVYSNQPQHF. The CDR3 DNA reads TGTGCCAGCAGTGTGCTAGGGGAAGTGTATAGCAATCAGCCCCAGCATTTT.

The chain uses TRBV5-6 and TRBJ1-6; 11 bases fit TRBD1. Germline CDR1 reads SGHDT; CDR2 reads YYEEEE. This CDR3 comprises 16 residues. Trimming at V came to 1 base and at J to 6 bases, leaving 3 bases not matched to a gene. The CDR3 bases are TGTGCCAGCAGCTTGTGGGGGACAGGGGGTAATTCACCCCTCCACTTT. Protein product: CASSLWGTGGNSPLHF.

The rearrangement uses TRBV6-5 and TRBJ1-1, with 7 bases lining up with TRBD1. With 0 bases clipped from V and 0 bases from J, the junction kept 4 bases outside the gene matches. Germline lookup yields CDR1 MNHEY and CDR2 SVGAGI. The length of the CDR3 is 16 residues. The CDR3 here is CASSYSRQGVNTEAFF. The CDR3 DNA follows: TGTGCCAGCAGTTACTCGAGGCAGGGGGTGAACACTGAAGCTTTCTTT.

The chain recombines TRBV6-5 with TRBJ2-7; 7 bases line up with TRBD2. The CDR3 loop spans 15 amino acids. Germline CDR1 reads MNHEY; CDR2 reads SVGAGI. V lost 6 bases to trimming and J lost 0 bases; unmatched junction nucleotides: 8. In DNA form, the CDR3 reads TGTGCCAGCAGAACCAGCGGGGATAACTCCTACGAGCAGTACTTC. This encodes CASRTSGDNSYEQYF.

The sample holds one count of this clone. The identical CDR3 is also encoded by other nucleotide sequences in the sample. V gene TRBV4-1 combines with J gene TRBJ1-1; TRBD1 is a possible D gene (6 bases). The V end lost 3 bases, the J end lost 2 bases, and 10 bases lay between the germline ends. This CDR3 has 14 amino acids. Per germline, CDR1 MGHRA and CDR2 YSYEKL. The CDR3 DNA is TGCGCCAGCAGCCAGGGGGGCAGAAACACTGAAGCTTTCTTT. This gives the protein CASSQGGRNTEAFF.

The chain carries TRBV29-1 and TRBJ1-1; 8 bases fit TRBD1. The CDR3 length is 11 residues. Germline values: CDR1 SQVTM, CDR2 ANQGSEA. The CDR3 is CKGTGNTEAFF. For the CDR3, the DNA is TGCAAAGGGACAGGGAACACTGAAGCTTTCTTT.

The chain is built from TRBV11-3 and TRBJ2-7, with TRBD1 matching over 8 bases. Germline CDR1 SGHNT, CDR2 YENEEA. This CDR3 region has 14 residues. V was pared by 5 bases and J by 0 bases, with 3 bases of the junction left unmatched. The CDR3 protein is CASSGTGYSYEQYF. The CDR3 nucleotides read TGTGCCAGCAGCGGGACAGGCTACTCCTACGAGCAGTACTTC. The complete variable domain, with remaining parts taken from reference TRBV11-3 and TRBJ2-7, reads EAGVVQSPRYKIIEKKQPVAFWCNPISGHNTLYWYLQNLGQGPELLIRYENEEAVDDSQLPKDRFSAERLKGVDSTLKIQPAELGDSAVYLCASSGTGYSYEQYFGPGTRLTVT.

This sequence joins TRBV23-1 and TRBJ1-1; 7 bases are shared with TRBD1. TRBV23-1 is designated an ORF whose function remains uncertain. With V trimmed by 2 bases and J by 5 bases, 11 bases remained unmatched. This CDR3 region has 16 residues. CDR3 loop: CASSQDRGGAWTEAFF. CDR3 in DNA: TGCGCCAGCAGTCAAGACCGAGGGGGCGCATGGACTGAAGCTTTCTTT.

The chain couples TRBV24-1 to TRBJ1-2; TRBD1 is a possible D gene (5 bases). The CDR3 has 16 amino acids. Germline CDR1 KGHDR, CDR2 SFDVKD. V was pared by 3 bases and J by 0 bases, with 13 bases between. The CDR3 region is CATSDLTRDPNYGYTF. CDR3 nucleotides: TGTGCCACCAGTGATCTGACCAGGGACCCTAACTATGGCTACACCTTC.

The chain uses TRBV27 and TRBJ2-1, with D possibly being TRBD2 (5 bases). The CDR3 covers 15 residues. Trimming took 2 bases from V and 6 from J, leaving 14 bases between them. CDR1 and CDR2 from the germline V gene are MNHEY and SMNVEV (reference sequence). The CDR3 DNA reads TGTGCCAGCAGTTTAGTGAGTCAGGCGGGCAATGAGCAGTTCTTC. Protein: CASSLVSQAGNEQFF.

V usage is TRBV19 and J usage is TRBJ2-7; D not certain. V was clipped by 3 bases and J by 4 bases, with 7 bases between them. This CDR3 has 12 residues. The germline CDR1 and CDR2 sequences are LNHDA and SQIVND (reference sequence). CDR3 sequence: CASSMMGYEQYF. In DNA form, the CDR3 reads TGTGCCAGTAGTATGATGGGGTACGAGCAGTACTTC. Combining the CDR3 with reference TRBV19 and TRBJ2-7 gives the whole variable domain DGGITQSPKYLFRKEGQNVTLSCEQNLNHDAMYWYRQDPGQGLRLIYYSQIVNDFQKGDIAEGYSVSREKKESFPLTVTSAQKNPTAFYLCASSMMGYEQYFGPGTRLTVT.

This chain uses TRBV29-1 with TRBJ2-7, with D maybe TRBD2 (6 bases). Trimming cost V 1 base and J 2 bases, with 12 bases left between them. The CDR3 consists of 14 residues. The germline V gene encodes CDR1 SQVTM and CDR2 ANQGSEA. In DNA, the CDR3 is TGCAGCGTTGAAGGGTGGGGGGAAACCTACGAGCAGTACTTC. Translated: CSVEGWGETYEQYF.

The chain uses TRBV3-1 (or the pseudogene TRBV3-2) and TRBJ2-7, with 8 bases matching TRBD1. The trim removed 1 base at V and 5 bases at J, leaving 4 bases unmatched. This CDR3 has 14 amino acids. The germline V gene has CDR1 LGHDT and CDR2 YNNKEL (reference sequence). CDR3 sequence reads: CASSQVAGGHEQYF. CDR3 DNA: TGTGCCAGCAGCCAAGTAGCAGGGGGCCACGAGCAGTACTTC.

The rearrangement links TRBV4-3 to TRBJ2-2; no clear D. The CDR3 is made up of 14 amino acids. V gave up 0 bases and J gave up 7 bases, with 9 bases separating them. Germline CDR1 is LGHNA and CDR2 is YSLEER. DNA for the CDR3: TGCGCCAGCAGCCAAGATCCTGCGAGCGGGGAGCTGTTTTTT. This gives the protein CASSQDPASGELFF.

The genes are TRBV6-1 and TRBJ1-5; tentatively, D is TRBD1 (5 bases). Germline V gives CDR1 MNHNS, CDR2 SASEGT. CDR3 length: 18 residues. Trimming removed 2 bases at V and 2 bases at J, with 19 bases between. The CDR3 sequence is CASSERGRGKGGNQPQHF. The CDR3 DNA sequence: TGTGCCAGCAGTGAACGGGGCCGGGGAAAGGGTGGCAATCAGCCCCAGCATTTT.

The V gene is TRBV6-5, the J gene TRBJ2-7; the match to TRBD1 covers 7 bases. Germline V gene data show CDR1 as MNHEY and CDR2 as SVGAGI. This CDR3 is built from 15 residues. The V gene end was trimmed by 6 bases and the J gene end by 0 bases; junction bases not matched to a gene: 8. This chain's CDR3 is CASRETGTASYEQYF. The CDR3 region has the DNA TGTGCCAGCAGGGAGACCGGGACAGCCTCCTACGAGCAGTACTTC.

The V call is TRBV7-3, the J call TRBJ2-3, with a tentative D call TRBD2 (6 bases). The CDR3 sequence is 13 residues long. V was cut by 5 bases and J by 6 bases, with 12 bases left in between. Germline lookup yields CDR1 SGHTA and CDR2 FQGTGA. The CDR3 DNA follows: TGTGCCAGCAGCGCGAATCGGGAGGATACGCAGTATTTT. Translating it yields CASSANREDTQYF. The full variable domain, rest sourced from reference TRBV7-3 and TRBJ2-3, is GAGVSQTPSNKVTEKGKYVELRCDPISGHTALYWYRQSLGQGPEFLIYFQGTGAADDSGLPNDRFFAVRPEGSVSTLKIQRTERGDSAVYLCASSANREDTQYFGPGTRLTVL.

The chain combines TRBV7-2 with TRBJ1-6; D not certain. V gave up 1 base and J gave up 11 bases, with 12 bases separating them. The CDR3 totals 14 residues. Germline assignment: CDR1 SGHTA and CDR2 FQGNSA. CDR3 residues: CASSLVTSPAPLHF. The CDR3 nucleotides read TGTGCCAGCAGCTTAGTCACCTCTCCCGCACCCCTCCACTTT.

This sequence joins TRBV28 and TRBJ1-3; D gene uncertain. V shed 3 bases and J shed 4 bases, with 10 bases lying between them. The CDR3 is made up of 14 amino acids. Germline CDR1 is MDHEN and CDR2 is SYDVKM. The CDR3 loop is CASSFVDFGNTIYF. CDR3 in DNA: TGTGCCAGCAGTTTCGTGGACTTCGGAAACACCATATATTTT. Variable domain in full (rest from reference TRBV28 and TRBJ1-3): DVKVTQSSRYLVKRTGEKVFLECVQDMDHENMFWYRQDPGLGLRLIYFSYDVKMKEKGDIPEGYSVSREKKERFSLILESASTNQTSMYLCASSFVDFGNTIYFGEGSWLTVV.

V gene TRBV4-1 combines with J gene TRBJ1-5, with D unclear. With 0 bases removed from V and 4 bases from J, the gap between germline ends came to 10 bases. This CDR3 comprises 15 residues. Germline assignment: CDR1 MGHRA and CDR2 YSYEKL. CDR3 loop: CASSQDPEGNQPQHF. CDR3 nucleotides: TGCGCCAGCAGCCAAGACCCCGAGGGAAATCAGCCCCAGCATTTT.

The chain joins TRBV7-2 to TRBJ2-1; TRBD2 aligns across 8 bases. With 1 base clipped from V and 3 bases from J, the junction kept 2 bases outside the gene matches. CDR1 SGHTA and CDR2 FQGNSA come from the germline V gene. CDR3 length: 15 residues. The CDR3 loop reads CASSLVSGDYNEQFF. CDR3 nucleotides: TGTGCCAGCAGCTTAGTTAGCGGGGACTACAATGAGCAGTTCTTC.

This rearrangement joins TRBV10-2 to TRBJ2-2; D call uncertain. Germline CDR1 and CDR2: WSHSY and SAAADI. The germline V and J ends were trimmed by 2 bases and 4 bases, with 8 bases remaining between them. CDR3 length: 14 residues. CDR3 sequence: CASSETMGTGELFF. The DNA of the CDR3 is TGCGCCAGCAGTGAGACGATGGGCACCGGGGAGCTGTTTTTT.

The CDR3 here is CASSYGTGGYNEQFF. CDR3 in DNA: TGTGCCAGCAGTTACGGGACAGGGGGTTACAATGAGCAGTTCTTC. The J gene is TRBJ2-1, the V gene TRBV6-5; 11 bases fit TRBD1. This CDR3 spans 15 amino acids. Germline V gene data show CDR1 as MNHEY and CDR2 as SVGAGI. J was trimmed by 4 bases and V by 2 bases; bases with no gene match: 1.

V usage is TRBV12-2 and J usage is TRBJ1-4. TRBV12-2 is a recognized pseudogene. The CDR3 sequence is 17 residues long. CDR3 sequence (DNA): TGTGCAAGTCGCTCCCTGGCAGCCCTAGGGACTAATGAAAAACTGTTTTTT. This translates into CASRSLAALGTNEKLFF.

This chain connects TRBV28 to TRBJ1-2, with 11 bases that match TRBD1. V lost 6 bases, J lost 6 bases, and 3 bases stayed unmatched. The CDR3 has 13 residues. Germline-derived CDR1 and CDR2 are MDHEN and SYDVKM. This CDR3 is CASRDRGLHGYTF. The CDR3 region has the DNA TGTGCCAGCAGGGACAGGGGGCTACATGGCTACACCTTC.

The genes are TRBV9 and TRBJ2-1, with 10 positions matching TRBD2. The germline CDR1 and CDR2 sequences are SGDLS and YYNGEE. J was trimmed by 8 bases and V by 6 bases; bases with no gene match: 11. The CDR3 covers 15 residues. CDR3 protein: CASTPGAGGIDEQFF. In DNA, the CDR3 is TGTGCCAGCACCCCGGGAGCGGGGGGGATCGATGAGCAGTTCTTC.

V usage is TRBV19 and J usage is TRBJ2-6; 8 nucleotides line up with TRBD1. The junction had 14 bases not matched to a gene; V was cut back by 4 bases and J by 0 bases. In germline, CDR1 is LNHDA, CDR2 SQIVND (reference sequence). The CDR3 length is 20 residues. The CDR3 reads CASSSPTGALFFSGANVLTF. The CDR3 nucleotides are TGTGCCAGTAGTAGCCCGACAGGGGCCCTATTTTTCTCTGGGGCCAACGTCCTGACTTTC.

The chain recombines TRBV12-3 or TRBV12-4 with TRBJ2-2; D uncertain. With 7 bases removed from V and 4 bases from J, the gap between germline ends came to 10 bases. The CDR3 is made up of 13 amino acids. CDR3: CASTTRVTGELFF. The CDR3 region has the DNA TGTGCCAGCACCACTCGAGTCACCGGGGAGCTGTTTTTT.

The rearrangement joins TRBV28 to TRBJ1-2; D call uncertain. The CDR3 extends over 12 amino acids. Trimming took 2 bases from V and 2 from J, leaving 3 bases between them. Germline loops: CDR1 MDHEN, CDR2 SYDVKM. CDR3 protein: CASSLTNYGYTF. The CDR3 nucleotides read TGTGCCAGCAGTTTAACAAACTATGGCTACACCTTC.

The chain is built from TRBV28 and TRBJ1-5, with TRBD1 as a possible D gene (6 bases). The CDR3 extends over 12 amino acids. V dropped 1 base and J dropped 11 bases, with 9 bases sitting between them. CDR1 is MDHEN, CDR2 SYDVKM, per germline. The CDR3 loop is CASSLLQGAQHF. DNA of the CDR3: TGTGCCAGCAGTTTATTACAGGGAGCCCAGCATTTT.

This clone was observed a single time. The chain combines TRBV6-2 or TRBV6-3 with TRBJ1-2; no clear D. The length of the CDR3 is 14 residues. Germline CDR1 reads MNHEY; CDR2 reads SVGEGT. Trimming left V 0 bases short and J 1 base short, with 6 bases between. The CDR3 nucleotides read TGTGCCAGCAGTTACTCGGCGGGTAACTATGGCTACACCTTC. This sequence encodes CASSYSAGNYGYTF.